The entry below describes one T cell receptor (beta chain). These data originate in a study of control samples from healthy donors and cancer patients. In germline, CDR1 is SGHRS, CDR2 YFSETQ. The CDR3 length is 14 residues. Trimming removed 0 bases from V and 5 bases from J; junction bases left unmatched: 2. Generated by immunoSEQ multiplex PCR, the TCRdb table keeps only in-frame clones and is missing some. The profile shows tens of thousands of clones, 87% of them singletons. This sequence was found in a woman between 50 and 59 years old in good health. The sample comprised blood. The chain carries TRBV5-1 and TRBJ2-7, with 10 nucleotides matching TRBD2. The CDR3, as DNA: TGCGCCAGCAGCTTGGAACTAGCGGGAAACGAGCAGTACTTC. It yields the protein CASSLELAGNEQYF.